Below, 21 T cell receptor beta chains from the same sample are listed, as sequenced in a study of cytotoxic CD8 clonotypes in ibrutinib-treated CLL. Sequenced by immunoSEQ multiplex PCR; TCRdb stores in-frame clones only, minus some. The sample yields around 200,000 clones, 75% to 80% seen once. The sample in question was PBMCs, obtained after 12 months of ibrutinib treatment. Every receptor here comes from a human donor with chronic lymphocytic leukemia.

The chain is built from TRBV5-1 and TRBJ2-4, with 8 bases identical to TRBD1. Germline trimming cut 0 bases from V and 8 bases from J; bases unmatched to any gene: 19. The germline gives CDR1 SGHRS, CDR2 YFSETQ. This CDR3 has 19 amino acids. Written as DNA, the CDR3 is TGCGCCAGCAGCTTGGTAGGGTTTGGCAGGGGGCGAGTTGGATACATTCAGTACTTC. It translates to CASSLVGFGRGRVGYIQYF.

This chain links TRBV6-6 with TRBJ2-1, with D unresolved. The CDR3 is made up of 13 amino acids. Trimming removed 2 bases at V and 5 bases at J, with 7 bases between. From germline, CDR1 is MNHNY and CDR2 SVGAGI (reference sequence). For the CDR3, the DNA is TGTGCCAGCAGTTACGCCCCTCACAATGAGCAGTTCTTC. This translates into CASSYAPHNEQFF.

This clone has just one count. The V call is TRBV11-3, the J call TRBJ2-1, with 7 bases matching TRBD2. The CDR3 totals 15 residues. Germline V lookup: CDR1 SGHNT, CDR2 YENEEA. V was pared by 5 bases and J by 5 bases, with 9 bases of the junction left unmatched. The chain's CDR3 is CASSPGGGGNNEQFF. Written as DNA, the CDR3 is TGTGCCAGCAGCCCCGGCGGCGGGGGAAACAATGAGCAGTTCTTC.

The chain employs TRBV5-1 and TRBJ2-2; 14 bases line up with TRBD2. Germline V gives CDR1 SGHRS, CDR2 YFSETQ. Trimming at V came to 5 bases and at J to 8 bases, leaving 11 bases not matched to a gene. The CDR3 loop spans 17 amino acids. CDR3 sequence reads: CASSFQPGTSGRGELFF. In nucleotides, the CDR3 is TGCGCCAGCAGTTTTCAGCCAGGGACTAGCGGGAGAGGGGAGCTGTTTTTT.

V and J are TRBV7-9 and TRBJ2-2; D tentatively fits TRBD1 or TRBD2 (6 bases each). CDR1 is SEHNR, CDR2 FQNEAQ, per germline (reference sequence). The length of the CDR3 is 16 residues. V was pared by 5 bases and J by 3 bases, with 16 bases between. CDR3 sequence: CASSEPRGLDTGELFF. The CDR3 DNA sequence: TGTGCCAGCAGCGAGCCCCGGGGGCTTGACACCGGGGAGCTGTTTTTT. The full variable domain, in which reference TRBV7-9 and TRBJ2-2 provide the parts outside the CDR3, is DTGVSQNPRHKITKRGQNVTFRCDPISEHNRLYWYRQTLGQGPEFLTYFQNEAQLEKSRLLSDRFSAERPKGSFSTLEIQRTEQGDSAMYLCASSEPRGLDTGELFFGEGSRLTVL.

This clone occurred a few times. At one boundary the junction diverges from the germline segment, which might be a read error. The chain links TRBV18 to TRBJ2-3, with no clear D. This CDR3 has 15 residues. The germline CDR1 and CDR2 sequences are KGHSH and LQKENI. CDR3 DNA: TGTGCCAGCTCCCCACCAGATTCGTGGTCAGATACGCAGTATTTT. It specifies CASSPPDSWSDTQYF.

This chain joins TRBV7-6 and TRBJ2-3; possibly TRBD1 for D (6 bases). The CDR3 runs to 12 residues. CDR1 is SGHVS and CDR2 is FNYEAQ in the germline V gene. Trimming took off 5 bases at V and 13 bases at J, with 16 bases between the two ends. CDR3 amino acids: CASSRGQAPEYF. The DNA of the CDR3 is TGTGCCAGCAGCCGGGGACAAGCCCCGGAGTATTTT.

The chain has TRBV6-5 and TRBJ2-7; no firm D call. Per germline, CDR1 MNHEY and CDR2 SVGAGI. Trimming removed 2 bases from V and 0 bases from J, with 11 bases in between. This CDR3 is 15 amino acids long. This CDR3 reads CASSYRRISSYEQYF. CDR3 in DNA: TGTGCCAGCAGTTACCGGCGCATCTCCTCCTACGAGCAGTACTTC.

CDR3 loop: CASSPLTGTYEQYF. The CDR3 nucleotides are TGTGCCAGCAGTCCGTTGACAGGGACCTACGAGCAGTACTTC. The chain joins TRBV6-5 to TRBJ2-7, with 7 bases matching TRBD1. This CDR3 is 14 amino acids long. J lost 2 bases, V lost 5 bases, and 6 bases had no gene match. Looked up from germline, CDR1 is MNHEY and CDR2 is SVGAGI.

This clone was detected only once. This sample also contains other DNA sequences that code for the same CDR3. The V and J genes are TRBV28 and TRBJ2-1; D gene unclear. This CDR3 spans 13 amino acids. CDR1 and CDR2 (germline): MDHEN, SYDVKM. V was pared by 4 bases and J by 3 bases, with 7 bases between. DNA of the CDR3: TGTGCCAGCAGTTCCCCCCTCTACAATGAGCAGTTCTTC. This sequence encodes CASSSPLYNEQFF.

The chain couples TRBV18 to TRBJ2-1, with D perhaps given as TRBD1 or TRBD2 (5 bases each). CDR3 length equals 14 residues. Germline assignment: CDR1 KGHSH and CDR2 LQKENI. V shed 8 bases and J shed 6 bases, with 17 bases lying between them. The CDR3 sequence is CASLRDLSLNEQFF. In nucleotides, the CDR3 is TGTGCCAGCCTACGGGACCTAAGCCTCAATGAGCAGTTCTTC.

The chain combines TRBV7-9 with TRBJ1-2; 9 bases match TRBD1. The CDR3 runs to 17 residues. Germline V gene lookup returns CDR1 SEHNR and CDR2 FQNEAQ (reference sequence). Losses at the gene ends were 2 bases for V and 3 bases for J; bases not matched to a gene: 10. CDR3 region: CASSLSGTGRRDYGYTF. DNA of the CDR3: TGTGCCAGCAGCTTATCCGGGACAGGGCGTAGGGACTATGGCTACACCTTC.

A single count supports this clone. The chain is built from TRBV4-2 and TRBJ2-5, with 8 bases lining up with TRBD1. The V and J ends lost 2 bases and 4 bases, in that order; junction bases with no gene match: 15. In germline, CDR1 is LGHNA, CDR2 YNFKEQ. CDR3 length: 18 residues. This CDR3 reads CASSQTTGQGASGETQYF. CDR3 in DNA: TGTGCCAGCAGCCAAACGACTGGCCAGGGGGCTTCGGGAGAGACCCAGTACTTC.

V is TRBV18 and J is TRBJ2-6; D is uncertain. Trimming left V 3 bases short and J 4 bases short, with 10 bases between. CDR3 length: 15 amino acids. The germline V gene encodes CDR1 KGHSH and CDR2 LQKENI. CDR3 sequence (DNA): TGTGCCAGCTCACCTTCAGGAGCCGGGGCCAACGTCCTGACTTTC. As protein: CASSPSGAGANVLTF.

The V and J genes are TRBV4-1 and TRBJ1-4; D is perhaps TRBD1 (6 bases). The CDR3 is 16 amino acids. The V and J ends lost 3 bases and 8 bases respectively, with 19 bases between them. CDR1 is MGHRA and CDR2 is YSYEKL in the germline V gene. The CDR3 nucleotides are TGCGCCAGCAGCCAGGTTCCAGGGGTCACAGGGGAAAAACTGTTTTTT. It yields the protein CASSQVPGVTGEKLFF.

V is TRBV27 and J is TRBJ1-2, with 9 bases matching TRBD1. V was clipped by 5 bases and J by 6 bases; unmatched bases: 4. CDR1 and CDR2 (germline): MNHEY, SMNVEV (reference sequence). There are 13 residues in the CDR3. The CDR3 region has the DNA TGTGCCAGCAGTGGACGGACAGGGGATGGCTACACCTTC. Translated, it gives CASSGRTGDGYTF.

The chain uses TRBV27 and TRBJ1-1; D not resolved. The CDR3 contains 14 residues. Per germline, CDR1 MNHEY and CDR2 SMNVEV (reference sequence). V lost 6 bases to trimming and J lost 5 bases, with 16 bases between them. In DNA form, the CDR3 reads TGTGCCAGCAGCCTAACCCCACTCGGGACTGAAGCTTTCTTT. Encoded protein: CASSLTPLGTEAFF.

The rearrangement joins TRBV6-5 to TRBJ2-3; D is ambiguous. The V end was cut by 6 bases, the J end by 6 bases, with 7 bases between. CDR3 length: 11 amino acids. CDR1 and CDR2 from the germline V gene are MNHEY and SVGAGI. The CDR3 loop is CASRSSDTQYF. DNA of the CDR3: TGTGCCAGCAGGTCTTCCGATACGCAGTATTTT.

The chain carries TRBV11-2 and TRBJ1-2; 8 nucleotides match TRBD1. Germline CDR1 SGHAT, CDR2 FQNNGV. V trimming: 5 bases; J trimming: 4 bases; junction bases outside the gene matches: 12. The CDR3 covers 16 residues. The CDR3 DNA sequence: TGTGCCAGCAGCCCTCTCAGGGGGCGAGCGATCTATGGCTACACCTTC. Its protein product is CASSPLRGRAIYGYTF.

The chain combines TRBV7-9 with TRBJ2-1; D is unresolved. Germline V lookup: CDR1 SEHNR, CDR2 FQNEAQ (reference sequence). The V and J ends lost 1 base and 0 bases respectively, with 4 bases between them. The CDR3 loop spans 14 amino acids. CDR3 region: CASSLDRSYNEQFF. Here the CDR3 DNA reads TGTGCCAGCAGCTTAGACCGCTCCTACAATGAGCAGTTCTTC.

The V gene is TRBV4-1, the J gene TRBJ2-1; the match to TRBD1 covers 10 bases. Trimming cost V 2 bases and J 8 bases; bases outside gene matches: 6. The germline V gene encodes CDR1 MGHRA and CDR2 YSYEKL. The CDR3 runs to 15 residues. The DNA for the CDR3 is TGCGCCAGCAGCCAACCACTCGACAGGGGGCATGAGCAGTTCTTC. It is translated as CASSQPLDRGHEQFF.